This T cell receptor beta chain was found in a study of CD8 T cells in ankylosing spondylitis. Findings of the study overall: There was reportedly significant enrichment of clones that were disease-linked in matched ankylosing spondylitis synovial fluid. Disease-linked clones were found to be CD8+ and relatively rare in peripheral blood. Before this, some motif variants had been reported in reactive arthritis synovial fluid and blood.

Quantitative barcoded 5'-RACE was used to prepare TCR beta libraries. MiXCR, applied by TCRdb to the 5' RACE reads, yields one record per CDR3 protein. The top ten hold approximately 6.2% of the sample, which has about 240,000 distinct CDR3 sequences, approximately 9% seen once. This clonotype was recorded at least ten times. Antigen: not known. Germline assignment: CDR1 MNHEY and CDR2 SVGAGI. Trimming removed 4 bases from V and 9 bases from J, with 16 bases in between. The CDR3 consists of 13 residues. The receptor was isolated from a male donor with ankylosing spondylitis or in good health (not recorded which). The chain employs TRBV6-5 and TRBJ2-7; a possible D gene is TRBD1 (6 bases). Specimen: blood, either unsorted or a sorted T cell fraction (not recorded which). The CDR3 loop reads CASSSPYRERQYF. In DNA form, the CDR3 reads TGTGCCAGCAGTTCCCCATACAGGGAGCGGCAGTACTTC.